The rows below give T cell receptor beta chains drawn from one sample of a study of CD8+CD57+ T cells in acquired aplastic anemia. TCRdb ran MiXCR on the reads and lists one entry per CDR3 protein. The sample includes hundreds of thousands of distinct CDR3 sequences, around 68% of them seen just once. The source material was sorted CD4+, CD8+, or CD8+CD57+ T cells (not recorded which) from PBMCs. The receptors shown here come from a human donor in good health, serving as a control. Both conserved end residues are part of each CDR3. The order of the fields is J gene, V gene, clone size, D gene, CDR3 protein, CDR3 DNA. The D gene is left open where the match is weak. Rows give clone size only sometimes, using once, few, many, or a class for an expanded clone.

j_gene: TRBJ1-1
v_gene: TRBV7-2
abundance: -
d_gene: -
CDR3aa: CASSSSGLEAFF
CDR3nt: TGTGCCAGCAGCTCGTCGGGACTTGAAGCTTTCTTT

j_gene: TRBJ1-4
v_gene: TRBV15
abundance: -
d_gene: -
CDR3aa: CASSRENATGSNEKLFF
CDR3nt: TGTGCGTCCAGCAGAGAAAATGCCACAGGGTCCAATGAAAAACTGTTTTTT

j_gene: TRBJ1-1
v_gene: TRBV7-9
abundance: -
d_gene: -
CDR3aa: CASSLSSENTEAFF
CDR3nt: TGTGCCAGCAGCTTATCGTCGGAGAACACTGAAGCTTTCTTT

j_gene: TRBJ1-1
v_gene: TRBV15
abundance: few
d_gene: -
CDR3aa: CATSRDGTVNTEAFF
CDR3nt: TGTGCCACCAGCAGAGATGGAACGGTGAACACTGAAGCTTTCTTT

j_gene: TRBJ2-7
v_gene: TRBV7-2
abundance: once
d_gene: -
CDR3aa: CASGATRDTAFEQYF
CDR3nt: TGTGCCAGCGGGGCCACGCGCGACACAGCCTTCGAGCAGTACTTC

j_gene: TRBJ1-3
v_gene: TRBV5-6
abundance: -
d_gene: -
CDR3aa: CASSPGEGYSSGNTIYF
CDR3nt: TGTGCCAGCAGCCCAGGGGAAGGATATAGCTCTGGAAACACCATATATTTT

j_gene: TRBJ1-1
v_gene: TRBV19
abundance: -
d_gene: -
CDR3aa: CASSILLTGSSEAFF
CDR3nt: TGTGCCAGTAGTATCCTTTTAACAGGGTCGAGTGAAGCTTTCTTT

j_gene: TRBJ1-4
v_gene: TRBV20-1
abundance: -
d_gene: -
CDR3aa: CSAGPQQGRTEKLFF
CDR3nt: TGCAGTGCTGGCCCACAACAGGGAAGGACTGAAAAACTGTTTTTT

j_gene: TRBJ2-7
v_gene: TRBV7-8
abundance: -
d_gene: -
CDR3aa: CASSLAGARRYVQYF
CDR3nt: TGTGCCAGCAGCTTAGCCGGAGCTAGGCGTTACGTGCAGTACTTC

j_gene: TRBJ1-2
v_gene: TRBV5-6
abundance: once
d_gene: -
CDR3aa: CASSPERGAVLLGYTF
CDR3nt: TGTGCCAGCAGCCCGGAGCGGGGCGCGGTCCTTCTTGGCTACACCTTC

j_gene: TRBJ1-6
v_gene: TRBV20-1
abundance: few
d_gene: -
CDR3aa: CSAHQGDSPLHF
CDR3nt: TGCAGTGCGCACCAGGGTGATTCACCCCTCCACTTT

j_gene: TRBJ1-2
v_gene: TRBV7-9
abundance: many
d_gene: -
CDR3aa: CASSLLEYGYTF
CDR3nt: TGTGCCAGCAGTCTGCTTGAATATGGCTACACCTTC

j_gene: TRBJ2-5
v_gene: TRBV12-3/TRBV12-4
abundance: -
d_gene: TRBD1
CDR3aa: CASAGQGGIETQYF
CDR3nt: TGTGCCAGCGCAGGACAGGGCGGGATAGAGACCCAGTACTTC

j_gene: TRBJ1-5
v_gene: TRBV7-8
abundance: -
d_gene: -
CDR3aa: CASSFFDQPQHF
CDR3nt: TGTGCCAGTAGCTTTTTCGATCAGCCCCAGCATTTT

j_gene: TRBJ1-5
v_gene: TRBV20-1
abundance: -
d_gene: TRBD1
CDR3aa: CSARIGTGGSQPQHF
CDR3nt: TGCAGTGCTAGGATTGGGACAGGGGGCTCTCAGCCCCAGCATTTT

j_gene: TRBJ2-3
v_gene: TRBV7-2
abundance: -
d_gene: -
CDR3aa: CASSWTTDTQYF
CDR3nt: TGTGCCAGCAGCTGGACCACGGATACGCAGTATTTT

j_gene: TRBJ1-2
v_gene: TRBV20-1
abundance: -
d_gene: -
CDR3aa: CSAIHTPYIYGYTF
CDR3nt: TGCAGTGCTATTCACACACCATATATTTATGGCTACACCTTC

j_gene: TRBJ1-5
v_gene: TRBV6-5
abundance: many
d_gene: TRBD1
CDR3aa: CASKQDRGVSDQPQHF
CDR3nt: TGTGCCAGCAAACAGGACAGGGGGGTTTCTGATCAGCCCCAGCATTTT

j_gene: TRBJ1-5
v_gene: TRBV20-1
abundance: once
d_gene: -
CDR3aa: CSARDNNQPQHF
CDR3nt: TGCAGTGCTAGAGATAACAATCAGCCCCAGCATTTT

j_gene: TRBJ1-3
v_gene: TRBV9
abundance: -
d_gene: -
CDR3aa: CASSPPGIYNTIYF
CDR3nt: TGTGCCAGCAGCCCGCCGGGGATATACAACACCATATATTTT

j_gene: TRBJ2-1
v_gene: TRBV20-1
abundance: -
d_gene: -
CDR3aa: CSARPLGSSYNEQFF
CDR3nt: TGCAGTGCTAGGCCGCTCGGGAGCTCCTACAATGAGCAGTTCTTC

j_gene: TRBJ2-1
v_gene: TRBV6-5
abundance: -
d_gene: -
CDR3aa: CASNPGYNEQFF
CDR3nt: TGTGCCAGCAATCCCGGATACAATGAGCAGTTCTTC

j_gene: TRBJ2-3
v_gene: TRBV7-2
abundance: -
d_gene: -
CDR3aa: CASGPGCTDTEYF
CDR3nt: TGTGCCAGCGGCCCCGGTTGCACGGACACGGAGTATTTC

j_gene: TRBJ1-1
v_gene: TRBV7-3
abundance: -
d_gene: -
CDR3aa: CASSLRPRNSEAF
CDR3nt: TGTGCCAGCAGCTTACGGCCTCGTAACTCTGAAGCTTTC

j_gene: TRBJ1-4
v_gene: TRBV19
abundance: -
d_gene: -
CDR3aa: CASSSTMIGSEKLFF
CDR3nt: TGTGCCAGTAGTAGTACGATGATTGGGAGTGAAAAACTGTTTTTT

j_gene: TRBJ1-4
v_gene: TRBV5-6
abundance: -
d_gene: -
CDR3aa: CASSRRQGAANEKLFF
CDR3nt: TGTGCCAGCAGCCGGCGACAAGGGGCGGCTAATGAAAAACTGTTTTTT

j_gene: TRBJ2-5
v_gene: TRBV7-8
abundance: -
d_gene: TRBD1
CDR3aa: CASSRDREETKYF
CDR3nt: TGTGCCAGCAGTCGAGACAGGGAAGAGACCAAGTACTTC

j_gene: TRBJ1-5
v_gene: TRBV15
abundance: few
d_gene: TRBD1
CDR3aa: CATSRPRQGRSQPQHF
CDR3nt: TGTGCCACCAGCAGACCTCGACAGGGCCGAAGCCAGCCCCAGCATTTT

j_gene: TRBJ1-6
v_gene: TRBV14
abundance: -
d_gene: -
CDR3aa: CASSVVRGGNTEVHF
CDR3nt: TGTGCCAGCAGCGTAGTACGGGGAGGGAACACTGAAGTCCACTTT

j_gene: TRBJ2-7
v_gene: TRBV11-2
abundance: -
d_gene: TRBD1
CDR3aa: CASSTDRALDEQYF
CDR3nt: TGTGCCAGCAGCACTGACAGGGCCTTAGACGAGCAGTACTTC

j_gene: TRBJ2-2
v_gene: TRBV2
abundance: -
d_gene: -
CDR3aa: CASNRGAGTGALFF
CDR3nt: TGTGCCAGCAACCGGGGGGCGGGTACCGGGGCGCTGTTTTTT

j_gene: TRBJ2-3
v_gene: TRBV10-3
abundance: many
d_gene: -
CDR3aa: CATAWVAADTQYF
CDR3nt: TGTGCCACAGCGTGGGTAGCCGCAGATACGCAGTATTTT

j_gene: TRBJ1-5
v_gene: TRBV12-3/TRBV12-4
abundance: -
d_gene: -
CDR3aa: CASSDRGKDHLYSNQPQHF
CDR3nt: TGTGCCAGCAGTGACAGAGGCAAGGACCACCTTTATAGCAATCAGCCCCAGCATTTT

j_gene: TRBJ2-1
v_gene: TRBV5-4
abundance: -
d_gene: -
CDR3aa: CASSLQGLARYNEQFF
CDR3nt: TGTGCCAGCAGCTTACAGGGCTTGGCCCGTTACAATGAGCAGTTCTTC

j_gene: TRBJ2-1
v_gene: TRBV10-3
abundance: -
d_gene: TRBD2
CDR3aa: CAISAGLAGDEQFF
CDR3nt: TGTGCCATCAGTGCCGGGCTAGCGGGAGATGAGCAGTTCTTC

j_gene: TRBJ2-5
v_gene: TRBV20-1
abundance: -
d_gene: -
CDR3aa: CSATQEAQYF
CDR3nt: TGCAGTGCTACCCAAGAGGCCCAGTACTTC

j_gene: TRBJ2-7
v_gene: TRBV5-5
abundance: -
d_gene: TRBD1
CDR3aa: CASSLGQGENQYF
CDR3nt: TGTGCCAGCAGCTTGGGACAGGGGGAGAACCAGTACTTC

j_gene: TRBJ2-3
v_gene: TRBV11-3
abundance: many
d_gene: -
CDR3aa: CASSLTARQEDTQYF
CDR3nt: TGTGCCAGCAGCTTAACGGCCCGACAGGAGGATACGCAGTATTTT

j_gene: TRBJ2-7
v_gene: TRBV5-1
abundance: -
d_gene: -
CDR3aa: CASSLELGISYEQYF
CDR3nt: TGCGCCAGCAGCTTGGAGTTAGGGATATCCTACGAGCAGTACTTC

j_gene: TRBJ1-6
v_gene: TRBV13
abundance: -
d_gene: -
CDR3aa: CASNPGDSPLHF
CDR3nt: TGTGCCAGCAACCCGGGTGATTCACCCCTCCACTTT

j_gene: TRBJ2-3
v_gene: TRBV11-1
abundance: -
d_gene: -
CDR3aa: CASSRGHGTDTQYF
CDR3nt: TGTGCCAGCAGCCGGGGACACGGGACAGATACGCAGTATTTT

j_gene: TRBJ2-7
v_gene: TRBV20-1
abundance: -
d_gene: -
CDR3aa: CSASSQGTYEQYF
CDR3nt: TGCAGCGCTAGCTCCCAGGGAACCTACGAGCAGTACTTC

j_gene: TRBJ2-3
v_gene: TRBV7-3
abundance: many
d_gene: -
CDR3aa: CASSLIDTQYF
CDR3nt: TGTGCCAGCAGCTTAATAGATACGCAGTATTTT

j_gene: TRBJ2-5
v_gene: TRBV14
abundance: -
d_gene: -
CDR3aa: CASSRGTSGGETQYF
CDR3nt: TGTGCCAGCAGCCGCGGGACAAGCGGAGGAGAGACCCAGTACTTC

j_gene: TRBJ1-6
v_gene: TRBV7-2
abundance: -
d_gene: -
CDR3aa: CAWSPRGAKSPLHF
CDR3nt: TGTGCCTGGAGTCCCCGGGGGGCGAAGTCACCCCTCCACTTT

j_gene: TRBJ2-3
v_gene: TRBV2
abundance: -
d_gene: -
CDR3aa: CASSGDAFSTAHYF
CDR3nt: TGTGCCAGCAGTGGAGACGCCTTCAGCACTGCGCATTACTTT

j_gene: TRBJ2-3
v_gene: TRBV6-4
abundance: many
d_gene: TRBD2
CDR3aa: CASSDLRGGLGAQYF
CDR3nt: TGTGCCAGCAGTGACTTACGGGGGGGCCTTGGTGCGCAGTATTTT

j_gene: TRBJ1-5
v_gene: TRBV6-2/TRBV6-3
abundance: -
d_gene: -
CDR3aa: CASSLGMRVGQPQHF
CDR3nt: TGTGCCAGCAGCTTAGGTATGAGGGTTGGCCAGCCCCAGCATTTT

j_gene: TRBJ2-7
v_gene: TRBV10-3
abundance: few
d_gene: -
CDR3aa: CAISDRDYEQYF
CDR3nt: TGTGCCATCAGTGACAGAGACTACGAGCAGTACTTC

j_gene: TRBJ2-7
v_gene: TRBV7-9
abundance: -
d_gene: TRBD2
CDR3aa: CASSRHSGGASNEQYF
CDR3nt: TGTGCCAGCAGCCGTCACAGCGGGGGGGCCTCTAACGAGCAGTACTTC

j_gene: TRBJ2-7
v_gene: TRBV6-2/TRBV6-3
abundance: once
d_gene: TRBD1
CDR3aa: CASSQGAGPYEQYF
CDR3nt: TGTGCCAGCAGCCAGGGGGCAGGGCCCTACGAGCAGTACTTC

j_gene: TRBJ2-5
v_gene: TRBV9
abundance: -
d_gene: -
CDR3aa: CASSLPTDTPTQYF
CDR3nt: TGTGCCAGCAGCTTACCCACGGACACCCCTACCCAGTACTTC

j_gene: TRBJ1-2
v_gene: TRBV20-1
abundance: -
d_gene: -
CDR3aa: CSGRRGSYGYTF
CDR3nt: TGCAGTGGGAGGCGTGGGTCCTATGGCTACACCTTC

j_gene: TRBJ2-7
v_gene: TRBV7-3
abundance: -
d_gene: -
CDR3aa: CASSPGAGGEQYF
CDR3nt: TGTGCCAGCAGCCCCGGGGCAGGGGGGGAGCAGTACTTC

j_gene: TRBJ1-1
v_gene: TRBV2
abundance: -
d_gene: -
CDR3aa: CASRGESAEAFF
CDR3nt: TGTGCCAGCAGGGGGGAAAGCGCTGAAGCTTTCTTT